Each of the 25 T cell receptor beta chains below was sequenced from the same sample in a study of blood T cell repertoires in COVID-19. Libraries were prepared by immunoSEQ multiplex PCR; TCRdb keeps only in-frame clonotypes and omits some of them. Of fewer than 110,000 clones listed, around nine tenths are singletons. Sequences were obtained from peripheral blood. Source of these receptors: a human donor in a cohort sampled during active COVID-19.

The rearrangement joins TRBV5-4 to TRBJ1-1; D possibly corresponds to TRBD1 (5 bases). This CDR3 is built from 16 residues. V lost 1 base, J lost 5 bases, and 18 bases lay in between. The V gene's germline CDR1 is SGHNT and CDR2 YYREEE (reference sequence). CDR3 nucleotides: TGTGCCAGCAGCTTGCGATTCACCGGGCCAGGGACTGAAGCTTTCTTT. This encodes CASSLRFTGPGTEAFF.

V usage is TRBV5-6 and J usage is TRBJ2-3; maybe TRBD2 (7 bases). V lost 4 bases and J lost 0, with 15 bases in between. The CDR3 has 16 amino acids. CDR1 is SGHDT and CDR2 is YYEEEE in the germline V gene. The CDR3 region is CASSGSAGASTDTQYF. CDR3 coding DNA: TGTGCCAGCAGCGGGAGCGCGGGGGCAAGCACAGATACGCAGTATTTT.

The chain combines TRBV18 with TRBJ2-1, with 9 bases lining up with TRBD2. V shed 3 bases and J 5 bases; nucleotides not matched to a gene: 5. The V gene's germline CDR1 is KGHSH and CDR2 LQKENI. The CDR3 is made up of 15 amino acids. CDR3 in DNA: TGTGCCAGCTCACCGGGCGGGAGGGCCCACAATGAGCAGTTCTTC. It codes for CASSPGGRAHNEQFF.

This clone was seen just once. The chain couples TRBV7-9 to TRBJ2-1, with 15 bases aligning to TRBD2. J lost 7 bases, V lost 3 bases, and 1 base had no gene match. The germline gives CDR1 SEHNR, CDR2 FQNEAQ (reference sequence). The CDR3 has 15 residues. The chain's CDR3 is CASSFGTSGGNEQFF. In DNA form, the CDR3 reads TGTGCCAGCAGCTTCGGGACTAGCGGGGGGAATGAGCAGTTCTTC.

The chain employs TRBV12-2 and TRBJ1-1. TRBV12-2 is given as a pseudogene. The length of the CDR3 is 15 residues. The CDR3 DNA is TGTGCAAGTCGCGACCTTGGGTGTGGAGACACTGAAGCTTTCTTT. This encodes CASRDLGCGDTEAFF.

The rearrangement links TRBV5-1 to TRBJ2-2, with a tentative D call TRBD2 (5 bases). Trimming shortened V by 6 bases and J by 4 bases, and 13 bases separated the two germline ends. The CDR3 totals 14 residues. Germline V lookup: CDR1 SGHRS, CDR2 YFSETQ. The CDR3 protein is CASTWESGTGELFF. CDR3 sequence (DNA): TGCGCCAGCACCTGGGAGTCCGGCACCGGGGAGCTGTTTTTT.

This chain joins TRBV19 and TRBJ1-2, with D possibly matching TRBD1 (5 bases). Trimming removed 10 bases from V and 9 bases from J, with 24 bases in between. Per the germline V gene, CDR1 is LNHDA and CDR2 is SQIVND (reference sequence). The CDR3 covers 14 residues. CDR3 amino acids: CATRVSLAGLSYTF. The CDR3 DNA sequence: TGTGCCACCCGAGTATCGTTGGCAGGGCTAAGCTACACCTTC.

This clone was seen once. The rearrangement links TRBV28 to TRBJ1-5; no definite D call. Trimming left V 5 bases short and J 7 bases short, with 9 bases between. The CDR3 has 12 amino acids. Germline V gene data show CDR1 as MDHEN and CDR2 as SYDVKM. The CDR3 loop reads CASSPTEQPQHF. DNA for the CDR3: TGTGCCAGCAGTCCTACAGAACAGCCCCAGCATTTT.

CDR3 in DNA: TGTGCCAGTAGTAGGACAGCTCTAGCCAAAAACATTCAGTACTTC. Translating gives CASSRTALAKNIQYF. The gene calls are TRBV19 and TRBJ2-4; perhaps TRBD1 as D (6 bases). The CDR3 covers 15 residues. Per germline, CDR1 LNHDA and CDR2 SQIVND (reference sequence). V lost 4 bases and J lost 0, with 10 bases in between.

This clone appeared many times. V is TRBV24-1 and J is TRBJ1-2, with D unclear. With 5 bases removed from V and 4 bases from J, the gap between germline ends came to 7 bases. This CDR3 contains 12 residues. The germline V gene has CDR1 KGHDR and CDR2 SFDVKD. CDR3 nucleotide sequence: TGTGCCACCAGTGTCGATAGCTATGGCTACACCTTC. Translated: CATSVDSYGYTF.

The chain couples TRBV7-2 to TRBJ2-2; 12 bases line up with TRBD2. Germline CDR1 and CDR2: SGHTA and FQGNSA. The V gene end was trimmed by 5 bases and the J gene end by 3 bases; junction bases not matched to a gene: 7. CDR3 length: 17 amino acids. CDR3 nucleotide sequence: TGTGCCAGCAGCCCCCTAGCGGGAGGGCCAGACACCGGGGAGCTGTTTTTT. Translated, it gives CASSPLAGGPDTGELFF.

The chain couples TRBV5-4 to TRBJ2-1; 11 nucleotides line up with TRBD2. This CDR3 has 16 amino acids. CDR1 is SGHNT and CDR2 is YYREEE in the germline V gene (reference sequence). Losses at the gene ends were 5 bases for V and 4 bases for J; bases not matched to a gene: 8. For the CDR3, the DNA is TGTGCCAGCAGTTACGGGACTAGCGGTGGGTACAATGAGCAGTTCTTC. Translation: CASSYGTSGGYNEQFF.

The chain combines TRBV5-6 with TRBJ2-1, with 10 positions matching TRBD1. Germline CDR1 is SGHDT and CDR2 is YYEEEE. V was pared by 3 bases and J by 0 bases, with 3 bases of the junction left unmatched. The CDR3 totals 16 residues. Written as DNA, the CDR3 is TGTGCCAGCAGCTACCGGACAGGGGGCTCCTACAATGAGCAGTTCTTC. Encoded protein: CASSYRTGGSYNEQFF.

This chain uses TRBV7-6 with TRBJ2-3, with 11 bases identical to TRBD2. V trimming: 5 bases; J trimming: 0 bases; junction bases outside the gene matches: 4. Per the germline V gene, CDR1 is SGHVS and CDR2 is FNYEAQ. CDR3 length equals 16 residues. The CDR3 DNA follows: TGTGCCAGCAGCATGACTAGCGGGACTAGCACAGATACGCAGTATTTT. Protein: CASSMTSGTSTDTQYF.

The CDR3 here is CASSVTSGYGYTF. For the CDR3, the DNA is TGTGCCAGCAGTGTGACTAGCGGCTATGGCTACACCTTC. This rearrangement joins TRBV2 to TRBJ1-2; D remains unclear. The V end was cut by 4 bases, the J end by 4 bases, with 10 bases between. The V gene's germline CDR1 is SNHLY and CDR2 FYNNEI. This CDR3 has 13 residues.

This clone appeared many times. This rearrangement joins TRBV9 to TRBJ1-1; a possible D gene is TRBD1 (6 bases). The germline CDR1 and CDR2 sequences are SGDLS and YYNGEE. The CDR3 has 14 residues. The V end was cut by 3 bases, the J end by 1 base, with 10 bases between. The CDR3 DNA is TGTGCCAGCAGCGGTAGACAGGAGAACACTGAAGCTTTCTTT. Its protein product is CASSGRQENTEAFF.

V gene TRBV12-3 or TRBV12-4 combines with J gene TRBJ2-2; D unclear. The CDR3 spans 12 residues. V lost 7 bases, J lost 6 bases, and 9 bases lay in between. The CDR3, as DNA: TGTGCCAGCACCCCAGAATCCGGGGAGCTGTTTTTT. It encodes CASTPESGELFF.

The V call is TRBV7-9, the J call TRBJ1-6, with D maybe TRBD1 (5 bases). CDR3 length: 14 amino acids. The germline V gene has CDR1 SEHNR and CDR2 FQNEAQ (reference sequence). Between the trimmed V and J ends, which lost 8 bases and 9 bases, there was a span of 17 bases. The CDR3 is CASDPGQEGSPLHF. The DNA for the CDR3 is TGTGCCAGCGACCCGGGGCAGGAGGGTTCACCCCTCCACTTT.

This rearrangement joins TRBV25-1 to TRBJ2-5; 11 nucleotides align to TRBD2. Germline V lookup: CDR1 MGHDK, CDR2 SYGVNS. J gave up 4 bases and V 1 base, and 2 bases lay outside the gene matches. The CDR3 runs to 15 residues. This chain's CDR3 is CASSESLAGVETQYF. The DNA of the CDR3 is TGTGCCAGCAGTGAATCACTAGCGGGAGTAGAGACCCAGTACTTC. Drawing the rest from reference TRBV25-1 and TRBJ2-5, the complete variable domain is EADIYQTPRYLVIGTGKKITLECSQTMGHDKMYWYQQDPGMELHLIHYSYGVNSTEKGDLSSESTVSRIRTEHFPLTLESARPSHTSQYLCASSESLAGVETQYFGPGTRLLVL.

The rearrangement links TRBV9 to TRBJ2-1; 10 bases agree with TRBD2. Germline CDR1 SGDLS, CDR2 YYNGEE. The V gene end was trimmed by 0 bases and the J gene end by 6 bases; junction bases not matched to a gene: 3. CDR3 length equals 15 residues. CDR3: CASSVVSGRRNEQFF. The CDR3 DNA is TGTGCCAGCAGCGTAGTTAGCGGGAGGCGCAATGAGCAGTTCTTC.

This chain links TRBV2 with TRBJ1-2; no definite D call. Deletions cut 4 bases from V and 8 bases from J, with 14 bases between. Germline loops: CDR1 SNHLY, CDR2 FYNNEI. The CDR3 extends over 13 amino acids. The DNA for the CDR3 is TGTGCCAGCAGTGCGACCATCGGGAACGGCTACACCTTC. The encoded protein is CASSATIGNGYTF. The variable domain in full, with the rest retrieved from reference TRBV2 and TRBJ1-2, is EPEVTQTPSHQVTQMGQEVILRCVPISNHLYFYWYRQILGQKVEFLVSFYNNEISEKSEIFDDQFSVERPDGSNFTLKIRSTKLEDSAMYFCASSATIGNGYTFGSGTRLTVV.

This clone occurred once. The genes are TRBV6-5 and TRBJ1-1; D gene ambiguous. Germline V CDR1 and CDR2: MNHEY, SVGAGI. This CDR3 region has 13 residues. Trimming shortened V by 7 bases and J by 2 bases, and 11 bases separated the two germline ends. The DNA for the CDR3 is TGTGCCAGCATGCCAGGCCTTAACACTGAAGCTTTCTTT. Translation gives CASMPGLNTEAFF.

This chain links TRBV9 with TRBJ2-3, with 9 bases fitting TRBD2. Germline V gene lookup returns CDR1 SGDLS and CDR2 YYNGEE. The CDR3 totals 18 residues. V trimming: 3 bases; J trimming: 5 bases; junction bases outside the gene matches: 16. CDR3 nucleotides: TGTGCCAGCAGCGCCTTCTCGGGCGGCGGGGGGGCCCTAGATACGCAGTATTTT. Amino acids: CASSAFSGGGGALDTQYF.

The chain is built from TRBV4-1 and TRBJ1-6; TRBD1 agrees at 7 bases. This CDR3 comprises 16 residues. Germline CDR1 reads MGHRA; CDR2 reads YSYEKL. V dropped 6 bases and J dropped 6; count of bases not matched to a gene: 11. The CDR3 spells CASRPRQGAGNSPLHF. In DNA form, the CDR3 reads TGCGCCAGCAGACCTCGACAGGGCGCGGGTAATTCACCCCTCCACTTT.

The DNA of the CDR3 is TGTGCCACCAGCAGAGATTATGTGGGACAGGGCGGCCACGAGCAGTACTTC. It is translated as CATSRDYVGQGGHEQYF. The chain recombines TRBV15 with TRBJ2-7; 9 bases agree with TRBD1. CDR1 is LNHNV and CDR2 is YYDKDF in the germline V gene (reference sequence). The V gene end was trimmed by 0 bases and the J gene end by 5 bases; junction bases not matched to a gene: 11. This CDR3 comprises 17 residues.